This T cell receptor beta chain comes out of a study of blood T cell repertoires in COVID-19. Trimming removed 3 bases from V and 6 bases from J; junction bases left unmatched: 12. Germline values: CDR1 WSHSY, CDR2 SAAADI. CDR3 length: 16 residues. Measured with immunoSEQ multiplex PCR; TCRdb has only the in-frame clones, and not every one. The sample carries approximately 120,000 clones, about 84% recorded once. Sequencing was done on a sample of peripheral blood. This TCR was sampled from a human donor in a cohort sampled during active COVID-19. The chain combines TRBV10-2 with TRBJ2-7; the match to TRBD1 covers 9 bases. Written as DNA, the CDR3 is TGCGCCAGCAGTGACCGCGCTGGACAGGGGTCTGGCGAGCAGTACTTC. Protein product: CASSDRAGQGSGEQYF.